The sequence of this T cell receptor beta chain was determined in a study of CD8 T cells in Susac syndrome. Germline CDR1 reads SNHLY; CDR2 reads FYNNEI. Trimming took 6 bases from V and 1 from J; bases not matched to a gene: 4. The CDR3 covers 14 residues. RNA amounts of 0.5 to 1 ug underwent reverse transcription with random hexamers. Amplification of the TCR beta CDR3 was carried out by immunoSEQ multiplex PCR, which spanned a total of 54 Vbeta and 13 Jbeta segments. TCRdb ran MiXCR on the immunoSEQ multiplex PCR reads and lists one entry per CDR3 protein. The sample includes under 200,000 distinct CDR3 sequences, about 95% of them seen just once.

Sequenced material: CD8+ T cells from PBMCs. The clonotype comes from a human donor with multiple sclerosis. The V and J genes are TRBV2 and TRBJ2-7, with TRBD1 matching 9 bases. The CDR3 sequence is CASRPGQGSYEQYF. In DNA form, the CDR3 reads TGTGCCAGCAGGCCGGGACAGGGATCCTACGAGCAGTACTTC.